Below, one T cell receptor beta chain is given with its context. Its antigen is not known. V shed 4 bases and J 0 bases; nucleotides not matched to a gene: 25. The CDR3 has 23 amino acids. The germline gives CDR1 MGHRA, CDR2 YSYEKL. Unique molecular identifiers (one per individual cDNA molecule) were attached. One entry per CDR3 protein results from TCRdb running MiXCR on the 5' RACE reads. The data hold approximately 37,000 distinct CDR3 sequences, with 5% to 5.5% observed a single time. This sample was taken from a study of early T cells in non-severe SARS-CoV-2 infection. General study findings and limits: VDJdb matches were skewed toward anti-spike CD8 T cell responses.

The receptor's source is an adult who was a healthcare worker with PCR-confirmed SARS-CoV-2 infection or an uninfected control (not recorded which). The input for sequencing was whole blood, taken at baseline. The chain couples TRBV4-1 to TRBJ2-3, with 10 bases matching TRBD1. CDR3 amino acids: CASSPSGQGYQTRSEASTDTQYF. CDR3 DNA: TGCGCCAGCAGCCCATCGGGACAGGGGTACCAAACCCGCTCGGAGGCCAGCACAGATACGCAGTATTTT.